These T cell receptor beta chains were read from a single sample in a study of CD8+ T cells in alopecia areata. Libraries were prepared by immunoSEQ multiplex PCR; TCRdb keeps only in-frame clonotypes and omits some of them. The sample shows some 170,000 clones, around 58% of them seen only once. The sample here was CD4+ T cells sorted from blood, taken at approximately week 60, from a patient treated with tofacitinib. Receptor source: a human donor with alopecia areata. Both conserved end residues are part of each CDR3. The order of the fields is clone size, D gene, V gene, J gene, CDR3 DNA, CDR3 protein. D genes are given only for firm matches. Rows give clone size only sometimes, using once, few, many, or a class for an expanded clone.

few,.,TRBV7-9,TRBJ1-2,TGTGCCAGCAGCTTAGATCGCTATGGCTACACCTTC,CASSLDRYGYTF
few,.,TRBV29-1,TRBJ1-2,TGCAGCGTTGAAGGCGGGACGGCAAACTATGGCTACACCTTC,CSVEGGTANYGYTF
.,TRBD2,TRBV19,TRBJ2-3,TGTGCCAGTTTTAGCGGGAGCACGCAGTATTTT,CASFSGSTQYF
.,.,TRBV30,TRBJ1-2,TGTGCCGCCGGTCGGAGTCGCTCCGCTTATGGCTACACCTTC,CAAGRSRSAYGYTF
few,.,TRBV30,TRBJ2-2,TGTGCCTGGAGTGTAACGCAGGGGACCGGGGAGCTGTTTTTT,CAWSVTQGTGELFF
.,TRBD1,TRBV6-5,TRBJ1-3,TGTGCCAGCAGCCTACAGGGGACTGGAAACACCATATATTTT,CASSLQGTGNTIYF
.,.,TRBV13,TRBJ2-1,TGTGCCAGCAGCCCAAACACATGGGATGAGCAGTTCTTC,CASSPNTWDEQFF
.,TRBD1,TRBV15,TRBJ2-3,TGTGCCACCAGCAGGGTGACAGGGGACACAGATACGCAGTATTTT,CATSRVTGDTDTQYF
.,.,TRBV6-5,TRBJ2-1,TGTGCCAGCAGCAGAACAGGACAGCAGACCAATGAGCAGTTCTTC,CASSRTGQQTNEQFF
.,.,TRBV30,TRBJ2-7,TGTGCCTGGAACTACTGGGACAACTACGAGCAGTACTTC,CAWNYWDNYEQYF
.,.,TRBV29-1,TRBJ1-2,TGCAGCGTTCAAGGGTTAGCTAACTATGGCTACACCTTC,CSVQGLANYGYTF
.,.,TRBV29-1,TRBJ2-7,TGCAGCGTTGTGCTAGCCAGCCCCCCGTACGAGCAGTACTTC,CSVVLASPPYEQYF
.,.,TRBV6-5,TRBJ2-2,TGTGCCAGCAGAACCGGGACACTGAACACCGGGGAGCTGTTTTTT,CASRTGTLNTGELFF
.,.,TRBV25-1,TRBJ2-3,TGTGCCAGCAGTGAATATAATCCTGGGGGTGTTCGAGATACGCAGTATTTT,CASSEYNPGGVRDTQYF
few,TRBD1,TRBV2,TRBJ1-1,TGTGCCAGCAGTCCCCGGACAGGGGGCGGCACTGAAGCTTTCTTT,CASSPRTGGGTEAFF
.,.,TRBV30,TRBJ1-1,TGTGCCAGACAGAGGGACACTGAAGCTTTCTTT,CARQRDTEAFF
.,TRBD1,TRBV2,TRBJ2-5,TGTGCCAGCCGGACAGGAGGACAAGAGACCCAGTACTTC,CASRTGGQETQYF
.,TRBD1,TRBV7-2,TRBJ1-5,TGTGCCAGCAGCTTAGATCGGGGGACAGTAAATCAGCCCCAGCATTTT,CASSLDRGTVNQPQHF
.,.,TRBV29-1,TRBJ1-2,TGCAGCGTTTCGGTGAGGCAGACCTATGGCTACACCTTC,CSVSVRQTYGYTF
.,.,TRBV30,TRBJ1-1,TGTGCCTGGAGTGTACTAGGGGCAGCCACTGAAGCTTTCTTT,CAWSVLGAATEAFF
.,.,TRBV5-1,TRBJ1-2,TGCGCCAGCAGCTTGGGACAGCTTGGAGGGATGTACACCTTC,CASSLGQLGGMYTF
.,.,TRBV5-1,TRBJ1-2,TGCGCCAGCAGCTTGGACAATAACTATGGCTACACCTTC,CASSLDNNYGYTF
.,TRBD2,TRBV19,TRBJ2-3,TGTGCCAGTAGTAGCAGGCGGGGGGAGAGCACAGATACGCAGTATTTT,CASSSRRGESTDTQYF
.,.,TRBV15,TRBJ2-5,TGTGCCACCAGCAGAGATCTGGTAGTCGGGGAGACCCAGTACTTC,CATSRDLVVGETQYF
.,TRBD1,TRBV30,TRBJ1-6,TGTGCCTGGAGTGCACAGGGGGCAATCCGTTCTTCACCCCTCCACTTT,CAWSAQGAIRSSPLHF
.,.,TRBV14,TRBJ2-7,TGTGCCAGCAGCCAAGTGTACGAGCAGTACTTC,CASSQVYEQYF
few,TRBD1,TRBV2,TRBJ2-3,TGTGCGGCCGACAGGGGGCGGACAGATACGCAGTATTTT,CAADRGRTDTQYF
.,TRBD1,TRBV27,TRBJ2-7,TGTGCCAGCAAACCGGGACAGGGACCCTACGAGCAGTACTTC,CASKPGQGPYEQYF
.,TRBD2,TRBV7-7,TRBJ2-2,TGTGCCAGCAGCCCGGGACTAGCGGGGAGAAGGACCGGGGAGCTGTTTTTT,CASSPGLAGRRTGELFF
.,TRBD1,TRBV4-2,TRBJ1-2,TGTGCCAGCAGCCCGGACAGGTCAATTGCCTATGGCTACACCTTC,CASSPDRSIAYGYTF
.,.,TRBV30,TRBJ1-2,TGTGCCTGGAGTACTAAGGGGGCTAACTATGGCTACACCTTC,CAWSTKGANYGYTF
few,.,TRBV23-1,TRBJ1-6,TGCGCCAGCAGACGGACTAAGCTAAATTCACCCCTCCACTTT,CASRRTKLNSPLHF
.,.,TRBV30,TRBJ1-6,TGTGCCTGGAGTCCGCCGGGCTCACCCCTCCACTTT,CAWSPPGSPLHF
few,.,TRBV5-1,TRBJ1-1,TGCGCCAGCAGCCCACAGGTGGGAGGCACTGAAGCTTTCTTT,CASSPQVGGTEAFF
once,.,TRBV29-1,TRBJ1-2,TGCAGCGTTGGGGGAGGCCAACGGGGGTATGGCTACACCTTC,CSVGGGQRGYGYTF
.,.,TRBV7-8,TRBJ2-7,TGTGCCAGCAGCTTTACAAGACTCGTCTACGAGCAGTACTTC,CASSFTRLVYEQYF
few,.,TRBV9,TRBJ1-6,TGTGCCAGCAGCCCCCGGGGTCGGGGTAATTCACCCCTCCACTTT,CASSPRGRGNSPLHF
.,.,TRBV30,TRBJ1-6,TGTGCCTGGAGCGTCTCCGCTTTTAATTCACCCCTCCACTTT,CAWSVSAFNSPLHF
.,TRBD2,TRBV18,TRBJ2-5,TGTGCCAGCTCACCTGCGGGGGGTGGAGAGACCCAGTACTTC,CASSPAGGGETQYF
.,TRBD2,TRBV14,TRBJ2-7,TGTGCCAGCAGCCACTGGACTAGCGGTTCCTACGAGCAGTACTTC,CASSHWTSGSYEQYF
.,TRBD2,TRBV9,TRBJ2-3,TGTGCCAGCAGCTTCAGCGGGGGGGGAGATACGCAGTATTTT,CASSFSGGGDTQYF
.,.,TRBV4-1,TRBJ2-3,TGCGCCAGCAGCCAAGCTGTTAGCACAGATACGCAGTATTTT,CASSQAVSTDTQYF
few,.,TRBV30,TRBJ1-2,TGTGCCTGGAGTGTACTGAGGGGGGGCTATGGCTACACCTTC,CAWSVLRGGYGYTF
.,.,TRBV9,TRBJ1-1,TGTGCCAGCAGCGTAGTATCGGGAAACACTGAAGCTTTCTTT,CASSVVSGNTEAFF
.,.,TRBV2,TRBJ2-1,TGTGCCAGCAGTGGGGTATCCCATGAGCAGTTCTTC,CASSGVSHEQFF
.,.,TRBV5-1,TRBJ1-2,TGCGCCAGCAGCCCGATTCCTGACAAGTATGGCTACACCTTC,CASSPIPDKYGYTF
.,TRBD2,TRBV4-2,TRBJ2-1,TGTGCCAGCAGCCAAGTAGCGGGGGGCCACATCTACAATGAGCAGTTCTTC,CASSQVAGGHIYNEQFF
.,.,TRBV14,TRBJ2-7,TGTGCCAGCAGCCATGTTAGCTACGAGCAGTACTTC,CASSHVSYEQYF
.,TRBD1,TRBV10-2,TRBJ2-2,TGCGCCAGCAGGGGGACAGGGAACGACGGGGAGCTGTTTTTT,CASRGTGNDGELFF
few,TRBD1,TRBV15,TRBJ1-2,TGTGCCACCGAGGGGGCGGGCTATGGCTACACCTTC,CATEGAGYGYTF
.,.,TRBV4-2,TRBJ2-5,TGTGCCAGCAGCCAAGTGTTCCGGCAAGAGACCCAGTACTTC,CASSQVFRQETQYF
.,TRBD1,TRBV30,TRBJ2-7,TGTGCCTGGAGTAAACAGGGGGTCTACGAGCAGTACTTC,CAWSKQGVYEQYF
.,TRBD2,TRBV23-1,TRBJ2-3,TGCGCCAGCAGTCAATCGGGGGGGAGGAGTTCGGCAGATACGCAGTATTTT,CASSQSGGRSSADTQYF
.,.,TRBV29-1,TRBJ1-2,TGCAGCGTTGAAGGACCGCGCTATGGCTACACCTTC,CSVEGPRYGYTF
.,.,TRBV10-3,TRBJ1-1,TGTGCCATCAGTGATAGGACGGCACGCGGAGCTTTCTTT,CAISDRTARGAFF
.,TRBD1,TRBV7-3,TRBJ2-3,TGTGCCAGCAGCTTAACCCGGACAGGGGGTGCAGATACGCAGTATTTT,CASSLTRTGGADTQYF
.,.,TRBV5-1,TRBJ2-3,TGCGCCAGCAGCTTGGGACAGTCAGATACGCAGTATTTT,CASSLGQSDTQYF
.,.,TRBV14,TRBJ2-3,TGTGCCAGCAGCCAACAGGGACTTGCCACAGATACGCAGTATTTT,CASSQQGLATDTQYF
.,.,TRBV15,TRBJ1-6,TGTGCCACCAGCAGGGGCAGGGGCCAGGCGTCACCCCTCCACTTT,CATSRGRGQASPLHF